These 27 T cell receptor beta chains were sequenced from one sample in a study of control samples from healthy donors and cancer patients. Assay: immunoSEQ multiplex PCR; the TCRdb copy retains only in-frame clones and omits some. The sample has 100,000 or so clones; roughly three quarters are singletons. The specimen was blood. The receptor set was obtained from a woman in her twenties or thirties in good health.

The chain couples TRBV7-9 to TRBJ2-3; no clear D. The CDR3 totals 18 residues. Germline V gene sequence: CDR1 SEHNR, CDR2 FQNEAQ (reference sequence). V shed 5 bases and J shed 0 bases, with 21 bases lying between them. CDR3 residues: CASSLRTGLRTSTDTQYF. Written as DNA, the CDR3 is TGTGCCAGCAGCCTAAGAACCGGGCTTCGGACCAGCACAGATACGCAGTATTTT.

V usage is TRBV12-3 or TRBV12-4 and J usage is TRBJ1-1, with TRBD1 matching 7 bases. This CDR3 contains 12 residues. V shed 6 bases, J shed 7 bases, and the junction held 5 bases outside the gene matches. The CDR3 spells CASREGQSEAFF. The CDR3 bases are TGTGCCAGCAGGGAGGGACAGAGTGAAGCTTTCTTT.

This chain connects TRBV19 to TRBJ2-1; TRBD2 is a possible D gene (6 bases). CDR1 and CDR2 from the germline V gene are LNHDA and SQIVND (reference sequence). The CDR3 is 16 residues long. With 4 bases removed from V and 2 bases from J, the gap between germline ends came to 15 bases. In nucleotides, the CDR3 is TGTGCCAGTAGTAGAGAGGAGCGGGCCCCCTACAATGAGCAGTTCTTC. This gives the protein CASSREERAPYNEQFF.

The CDR3 DNA reads as TGTGCCACGAGAAGGGTCGGCAATCAGCCCCAGCATTTT. It codes for CATRRVGNQPQHF. This chain joins TRBV19 and TRBJ1-5; D is unclear. V was trimmed by 10 bases and J by 2 bases, leaving 12 bases between them. The V gene's germline CDR1 is LNHDA and CDR2 SQIVND (reference sequence). The CDR3 has 13 amino acids.

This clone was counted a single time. The CDR3 protein is CAWSVSGQGYGYTF. In nucleotides, the CDR3 is TGTGCCTGGAGTGTCTCGGGACAGGGATATGGCTACACCTTC. V and J are TRBV30 and TRBJ1-2; 9 bases agree with TRBD1. CDR1 is GTSNPN, CDR2 SVGIG, per germline (reference sequence). V lost 0 bases, J lost 5 bases, and 4 bases stayed unmatched. The CDR3 covers 14 residues.

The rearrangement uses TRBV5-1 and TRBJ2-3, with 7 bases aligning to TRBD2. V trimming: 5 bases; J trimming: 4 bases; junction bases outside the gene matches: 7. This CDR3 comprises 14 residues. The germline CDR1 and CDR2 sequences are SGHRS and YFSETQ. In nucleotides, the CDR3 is TGCGCCAGCAGTTCGGTGGGGAGGGCAGATACGCAGTATTTT. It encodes CASSSVGRADTQYF.

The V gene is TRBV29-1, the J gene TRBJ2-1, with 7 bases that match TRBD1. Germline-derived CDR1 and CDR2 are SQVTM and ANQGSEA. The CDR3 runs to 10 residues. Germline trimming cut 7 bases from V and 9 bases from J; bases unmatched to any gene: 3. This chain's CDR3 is CSADRVEQFF. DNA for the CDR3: TGCAGCGCCGACAGGGTTGAGCAGTTCTTC.

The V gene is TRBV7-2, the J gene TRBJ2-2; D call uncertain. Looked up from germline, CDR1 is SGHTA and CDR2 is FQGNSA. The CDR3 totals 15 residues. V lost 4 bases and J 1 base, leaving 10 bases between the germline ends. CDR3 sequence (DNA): TGTGCCAGCAGCTCATCTTTGGGGAACACCGGGGAGCTGTTTTTT. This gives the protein CASSSSLGNTGELFF.

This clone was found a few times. The CDR3 DNA reads as TGTGCCAGCAGCCAAGATGGGGGGACTAATGAAAAACTGTTTTTT. Its translation is CASSQDGGTNEKLFF. The gene calls are TRBV3-1 (or the pseudogene TRBV3-2) and TRBJ1-4; perhaps TRBD1 as D (5 bases). This CDR3 region has 15 residues. Germline V gene lookup returns CDR1 LGHDT and CDR2 YNNKEL (reference sequence). V dropped 0 bases and J dropped 2 bases, with 7 bases sitting between them.

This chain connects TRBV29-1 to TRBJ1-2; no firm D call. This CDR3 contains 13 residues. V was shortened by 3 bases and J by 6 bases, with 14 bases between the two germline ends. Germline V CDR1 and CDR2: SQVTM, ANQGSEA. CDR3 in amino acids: CSVDVKAGHGYTF. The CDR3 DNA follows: TGCAGCGTTGATGTTAAGGCCGGCCATGGCTACACCTTC.

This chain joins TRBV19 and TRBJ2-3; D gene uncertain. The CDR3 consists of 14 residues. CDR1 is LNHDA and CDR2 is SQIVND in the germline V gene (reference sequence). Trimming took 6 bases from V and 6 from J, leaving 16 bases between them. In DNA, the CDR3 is TGTGCCAGTAGCCCGGGCCCCGCCTCGGATACGCAGTATTTT. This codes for CASSPGPASDTQYF.

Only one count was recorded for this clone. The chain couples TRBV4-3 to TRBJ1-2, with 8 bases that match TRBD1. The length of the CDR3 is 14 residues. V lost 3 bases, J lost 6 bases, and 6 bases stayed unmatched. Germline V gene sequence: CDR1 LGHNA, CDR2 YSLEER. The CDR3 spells CASSHRGTGNGYTF. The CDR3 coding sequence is TGCGCCAGCAGCCACCGTGGGACAGGAAATGGCTACACCTTC.

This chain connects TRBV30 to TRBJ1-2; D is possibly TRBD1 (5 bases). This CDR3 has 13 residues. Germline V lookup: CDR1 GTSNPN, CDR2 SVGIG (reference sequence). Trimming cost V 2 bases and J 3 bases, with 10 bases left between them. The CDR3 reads CAWSIGGYYGYTF. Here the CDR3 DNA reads TGTGCCTGGAGTATTGGGGGTTACTATGGCTACACCTTC.

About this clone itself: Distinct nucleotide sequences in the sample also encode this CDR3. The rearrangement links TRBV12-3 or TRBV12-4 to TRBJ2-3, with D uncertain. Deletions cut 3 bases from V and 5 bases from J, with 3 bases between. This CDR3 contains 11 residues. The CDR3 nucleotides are TGTGCCAGCAGTTTCAGAGATACGCAGTATTTT. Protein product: CASSFRDTQYF.

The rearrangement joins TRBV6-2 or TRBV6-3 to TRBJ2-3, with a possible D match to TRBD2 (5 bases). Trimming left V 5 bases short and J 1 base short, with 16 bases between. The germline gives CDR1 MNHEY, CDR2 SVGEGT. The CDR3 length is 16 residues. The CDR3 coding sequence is TGTGCCAGCAGTCAACCTAAGGATAGCGGCACAGATACGCAGTATTTT. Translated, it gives CASSQPKDSGTDTQYF.

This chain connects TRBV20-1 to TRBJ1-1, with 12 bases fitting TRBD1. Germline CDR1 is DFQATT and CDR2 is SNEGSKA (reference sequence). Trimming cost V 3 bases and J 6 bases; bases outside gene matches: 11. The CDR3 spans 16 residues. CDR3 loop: CSASVRDRGRKAEAFF. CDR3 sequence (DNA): TGCAGTGCTAGTGTCCGGGACAGGGGGCGAAAGGCTGAAGCTTTCTTT.

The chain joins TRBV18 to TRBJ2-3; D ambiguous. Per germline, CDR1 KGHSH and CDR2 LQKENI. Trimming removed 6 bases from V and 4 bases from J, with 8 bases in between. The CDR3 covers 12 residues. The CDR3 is CASSTIADTQYF. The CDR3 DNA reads TGTGCCAGCTCTACTATAGCAGATACGCAGTATTTT.

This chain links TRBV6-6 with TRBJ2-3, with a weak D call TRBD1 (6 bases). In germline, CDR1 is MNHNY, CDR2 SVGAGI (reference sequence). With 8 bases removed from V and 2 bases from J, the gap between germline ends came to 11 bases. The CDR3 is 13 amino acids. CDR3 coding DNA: TGTGCCAGCGAGGGGGTGGCCACAGATACGCAGTATTTT. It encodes CASEGVATDTQYF.

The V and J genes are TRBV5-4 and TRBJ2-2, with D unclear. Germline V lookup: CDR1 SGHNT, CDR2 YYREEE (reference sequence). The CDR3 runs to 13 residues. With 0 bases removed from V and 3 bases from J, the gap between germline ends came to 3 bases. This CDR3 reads CASSLADTGELFF. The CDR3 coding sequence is TGTGCCAGCAGCTTGGCTGACACCGGGGAGCTGTTTTTT.

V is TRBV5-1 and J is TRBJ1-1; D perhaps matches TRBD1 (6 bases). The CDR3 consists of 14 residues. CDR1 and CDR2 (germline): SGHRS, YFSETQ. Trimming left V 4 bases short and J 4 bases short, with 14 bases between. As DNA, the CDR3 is TGCGCCAGCAGCCCCTACAGGGAGGCCACTGAAGCTTTCTTT. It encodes CASSPYREATEAFF. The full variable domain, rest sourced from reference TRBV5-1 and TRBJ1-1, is KAGVTQTPRYLIKTRGQQVTLSCSPISGHRSVSWYQQTPGQGLQFLFEYFSETQRNKGNFPGRFSGRQFSNSRSEMNVSTLELGDSALYLCASSPYREATEAFFGQGTRLTVV.

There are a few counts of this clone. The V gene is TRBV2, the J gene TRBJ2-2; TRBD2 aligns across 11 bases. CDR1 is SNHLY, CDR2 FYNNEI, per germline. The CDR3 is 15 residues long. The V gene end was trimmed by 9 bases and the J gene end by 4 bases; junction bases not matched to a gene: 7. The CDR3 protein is CASSGGALGTGELFF. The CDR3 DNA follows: TGTGCCAGTAGCGGGGGGGCCCTGGGCACCGGGGAGCTGTTTTTT.

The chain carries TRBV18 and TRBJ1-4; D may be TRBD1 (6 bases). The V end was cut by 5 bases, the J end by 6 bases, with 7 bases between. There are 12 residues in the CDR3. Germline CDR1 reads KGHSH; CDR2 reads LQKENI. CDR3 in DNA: TGTGCCAGCTCAACAGGGTATGAAAAACTGTTTTTT. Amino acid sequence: CASSTGYEKLFF.

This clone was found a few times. The CDR3 region is CASSFSEGRTEAFF. The DNA for the CDR3 is TGTGCCAGCAGCTTTAGCGAGGGACGAACTGAAGCTTTCTTT. The V gene is TRBV5-5, the J gene TRBJ1-1; D might be TRBD1 (5 bases). The CDR3 length is 14 residues. Trimming cost V 2 bases and J 5 bases, with 13 bases left between them. Germline CDR1 and CDR2: SGHKS and YYEKEE (reference sequence).

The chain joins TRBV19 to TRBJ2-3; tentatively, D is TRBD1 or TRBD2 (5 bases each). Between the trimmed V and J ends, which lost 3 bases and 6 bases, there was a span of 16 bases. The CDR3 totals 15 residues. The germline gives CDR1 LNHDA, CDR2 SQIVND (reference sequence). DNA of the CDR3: TGTGCCAGTAGTATGGGGACGGACCTCCCGGATACGCAGTATTTT. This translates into CASSMGTDLPDTQYF.

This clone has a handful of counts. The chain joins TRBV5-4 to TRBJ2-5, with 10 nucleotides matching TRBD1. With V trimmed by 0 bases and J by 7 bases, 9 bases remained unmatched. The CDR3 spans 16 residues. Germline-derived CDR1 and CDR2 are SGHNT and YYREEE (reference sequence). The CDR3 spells CASSLAGTGAMGTQYF. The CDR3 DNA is TGTGCCAGCAGCTTGGCCGGGACAGGGGCAATGGGGACCCAGTACTTC.

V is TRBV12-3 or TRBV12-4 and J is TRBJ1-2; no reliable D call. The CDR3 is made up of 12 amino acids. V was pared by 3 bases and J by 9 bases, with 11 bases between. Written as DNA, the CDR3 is TGTGCCAGCAGTTTTAATGGAAGGCGCTACACCTTC. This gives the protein CASSFNGRRYTF.

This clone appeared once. The CDR3 sequence is CASSLGVTLAGGYNEQFF. The DNA for the CDR3 is TGTGCCAGCAGCTTGGGGGTGACACTAGCGGGGGGCTACAATGAGCAGTTCTTC. This chain uses TRBV5-4 with TRBJ2-1; 12 bases agree with TRBD2. CDR1 is SGHNT and CDR2 is YYREEE in the germline V gene (reference sequence). The CDR3 sequence is 18 residues long. The junction had 7 bases not matched to a gene; V was cut back by 0 bases and J by 3 bases.